This T cell receptor (beta chain) was found in a study of cytomegalovirus exposure and HLA in healthy donors. Study conclusions and caveats: Using the classifier, cytomegalovirus status was reportedly diagnosed with high specificity and sensitivity.

In regard to this clone: The antigen is unknown.

There are 14 residues in the CDR3. The V and J ends lost 1 base and 4 bases respectively, with 11 bases between them. The V gene's germline CDR1 is SEHNR and CDR2 FQNEAQ (reference sequence). Profiled with immunoSEQ multiplex PCR; TCRdb holds only in-frame clones, not every one. The sample contains 100,000 to 150,000 clones, about 96% of which appear only once. The TCR was taken from a man younger than 30 in good health and CMV-seronegative. The sample was PBMCs. The J gene is TRBJ2-7, the V gene TRBV7-9, with a tentative D call TRBD2 (5 bases). CDR3 residues: CASSLDQVAYEQYF. CDR3 coding DNA: TGTGCCAGCAGCTTAGACCAGGTAGCGTACGAGCAGTACTTC.